The 8 T cell receptor beta chains listed next were all sequenced from one sample in a study of blood T cell repertoires in COVID-19. The table came from immunoSEQ multiplex PCR; TCRdb's copy has only in-frame clones and leaves some out. The sample lists around 250,000 clones, 86% seen once, with less than 4% in the top ten. Material: peripheral blood. These receptor sequences come from a man younger than 30 with active or convalescent COVID-19.

DNA for the CDR3: TGCAGCGCCGCCGGCAGGGGCGGGTATGACACTGAAGCTTTCTTT. It specifies CSAAGRGGYDTEAFF. This chain links TRBV29-1 with TRBJ1-1; TRBD1 is a possible D gene (6 bases). V gave up 7 bases and J gave up 3 bases, with 21 bases separating them. CDR1 SQVTM and CDR2 ANQGSEA come from the germline V gene. CDR3 size: 15 residues.

This clone was counted between two and nine times. This chain connects TRBV5-1 to TRBJ2-7; a weak D match, TRBD1 (6 bases). V was cut by 4 bases and J by 3 bases, with 11 bases left in between. CDR1 and CDR2 from the germline V gene are SGHRS and YFSETQ. CDR3 length: 13 amino acids. CDR3 region: CASSNGQNYEQYF. CDR3 nucleotide sequence: TGCGCCAGCAGCAATGGACAGAACTACGAGCAGTACTTC.

The chain carries TRBV10-1 and TRBJ2-5; the D gene is possibly TRBD1 (6 bases). The CDR3 length is 13 residues. In germline, CDR1 is WNHNN, CDR2 SYGVQD (reference sequence). Trimming removed 6 bases from V and 3 bases from J, with 11 bases in between. CDR3 amino acids: CASSRTEEETQYF. The CDR3 DNA follows: TGCGCCAGCAGCCGGACAGAAGAAGAGACCCAGTACTTC.

The gene calls are TRBV2 and TRBJ2-7; 8 nucleotides agree with TRBD1. Germline CDR1 is SNHLY and CDR2 is FYNNEI. The CDR3 extends over 15 amino acids. Trimming took 10 bases from V and 5 from J; bases not matched to a gene: 16. CDR3 in DNA: TGTGCCAACCAACCCCCTTCCGGGACAGGAAACGAGCAGTACTTC. Its translation: CANQPPSGTGNEQYF.

The chain employs TRBV23-1 and TRBJ2-7; 7 bases align to TRBD1. TRBV23-1 is filed as an ORF, its function uncertain. The V and J ends lost 2 bases and 2 bases, in that order; junction bases with no gene match: 9. This CDR3 has 16 residues. CDR3 protein: CASSQGKTGEAYEQYF. Written as DNA, the CDR3 is TGCGCCAGCAGTCAAGGTAAAACAGGGGAAGCCTACGAGCAGTACTTC.

The chain is built from TRBV7-9 and TRBJ1-5; a weak D match, TRBD1 (5 bases). Germline lookup yields CDR1 SEHNR and CDR2 FQNEAQ (reference sequence). CDR3 length: 15 amino acids. V was clipped by 1 base and J by 12 bases, with 19 bases between them. The CDR3 here is CASSLVGQGADLQHF. The CDR3, as DNA: TGTGCCAGCAGCTTAGTCGGTCAGGGTGCAGACCTCCAGCATTTT.

CDR3 bases: TGCGCCAGCAGCTCTCCCCCCGGGCCGGGACTAGTTGGCGGCACAGATACGCAGTATTTT. Residues: CASSSPPGPGLVGGTDTQYF. This chain connects TRBV5-1 to TRBJ2-3; 8 nucleotides line up with TRBD2. This CDR3 is 20 amino acids long. V gave up 3 bases and J gave up 1 base; unmatched junction bases: 19. Per germline, CDR1 SGHRS and CDR2 YFSETQ.

The chain carries TRBV4-2 and TRBJ2-3; tentative D call: TRBD1 (5 bases). The V gene's germline CDR1 is LGHNA and CDR2 YNFKEQ. There are 16 residues in the CDR3. The ends were cut back, 1 base at V and 4 bases at J, with 15 bases in the middle. CDR3 sequence reads: CASSQGGDSQSDTQYF. The CDR3, as DNA: TGTGCCAGCAGCCAAGGCGGTGACAGCCAGTCAGATACGCAGTATTTT.